The 4 T cell receptor beta chains below were found in one sample sequenced in a study of cytotoxic CD8 clonotypes in ibrutinib-treated CLL. Method: immunoSEQ multiplex PCR; TCRdb's copy keeps in-frame clones and lacks some. The table includes more than 300,000 clones, about 80% detected once. Here the sequenced sample was PBMCs, taken before ibrutinib treatment. These TCRs come from a human donor with chronic lymphocytic leukemia.

The rearrangement joins TRBV5-4 to TRBJ2-1; the D gene is possibly TRBD2 (6 bases). Germline CDR1 SGHNT, CDR2 YYREEE (reference sequence). Trimming cost V 3 bases and J 2 bases, with 12 bases left between them. The CDR3 is 15 amino acids. For the CDR3, the DNA is TGTGCCAGCAGCTCCGTAGCGGATCCCTACAATGAGCAGTTCTTC. Amino acids: CASSSVADPYNEQFF.

CDR3 nucleotides: TGCAGTGCTAGGACTAGCGGCCTGCAGTTCTTC. Its translation: CSARTSGLQFF. The rearrangement links TRBV20-1 to TRBJ2-1; 9 nucleotides match TRBD2. CDR3 length: 11 residues. V shed 3 bases, J shed 12 bases, and the junction held 3 bases outside the gene matches. Germline-derived CDR1 and CDR2 are DFQATT and SNEGSKA (reference sequence).

The chain uses TRBV19 and TRBJ1-5; 8 bases fit TRBD1. This CDR3 is built from 17 residues. CDR1 is LNHDA, CDR2 SQIVND, per germline (reference sequence). V shed 5 bases and J 7 bases; nucleotides not matched to a gene: 16. CDR3 region: CASSRQSTGVRSQPQHF. The CDR3 DNA follows: TGTGCCAGTAGTCGCCAATCGACAGGGGTGAGGTCACAGCCCCAGCATTTT.

J is TRBJ2-7 and V is TRBV10-3; TRBD1 matches at 7 bases. With 7 bases clipped from V and 2 bases from J, the junction kept 5 bases outside the gene matches. Germline V CDR1 and CDR2: ENHRY, SYGVKD. The CDR3 is 13 residues long. DNA of the CDR3: TGTGCCATCAAAAGGGACAGCGCCTACGAGCAGTACTTC. This codes for CAIKRDSAYEQYF.